One and the same sample provided the 14 T cell receptor beta chains below, sequenced in a study of blood T cell repertoires in COVID-19. Generated by immunoSEQ multiplex PCR, the TCRdb table keeps only in-frame clones and is missing some. The sample lists around 140,000 clones, 80% to 90% occurring once. The source material was PBMCs or T cells enriched from blood (not recorded which). Every receptor here comes from a man between 40 and 49 years old with acute COVID-19.

This clone was counted a few times. The chain links TRBV28 to TRBJ1-6; 7 positions match TRBD1. Trimming cost V 6 bases and J 7 bases; bases outside gene matches: 9. Germline V gene data show CDR1 as MDHEN and CDR2 as SYDVKM. CDR3 size: 15 residues. CDR3 residues: CASRNHRGDNSPLHF. CDR3 nucleotide sequence: TGTGCCAGCAGGAACCACAGGGGCGACAATTCACCCCTCCACTTT.

The chain recombines TRBV2 with TRBJ2-5; 8 bases align to TRBD1. The CDR3 contains 13 residues. Germline V gene lookup returns CDR1 SNHLY and CDR2 FYNNEI. V was pared by 9 bases and J by 1 base, with 4 bases of the junction left unmatched. The CDR3 sequence is CASQTGAQETQYF. The CDR3 DNA is TGTGCCAGTCAGACAGGGGCCCAAGAGACCCAGTACTTC.

V is TRBV9 and J is TRBJ1-3; D might be TRBD1 (5 bases). CDR1 is SGDLS and CDR2 is YYNGEE in the germline V gene. Trimming left V 4 bases short and J 4 bases short, with 9 bases between. The CDR3 sequence is 13 residues long. CDR3 sequence (DNA): TGTGCCAGCAGCCAGGGAGGCGGAAACACCATATATTTT. It is translated as CASSQGGGNTIYF.

The chain couples TRBV19 to TRBJ1-1, with D possibly matching TRBD1 (6 bases). The CDR3 consists of 14 residues. The germline V gene has CDR1 LNHDA and CDR2 SQIVND (reference sequence). V was cut by 3 bases and J by 11 bases, with 19 bases left in between. In DNA form, the CDR3 reads TGTGCCAGTAGTATTAAGGACGGGGGGCTCTGGGCTTTCTTT. As protein: CASSIKDGGLWAFF.

This clone was counted a single time. The V and J genes are TRBV18 and TRBJ2-2; 7 bases agree with TRBD2. The ends lost 3 bases at V and 4 bases at J; junction bases unmatched: 11. In germline, CDR1 is KGHSH, CDR2 LQKENI. CDR3 length: 17 residues. The CDR3 region has the DNA TGTGCCAGCTCACCTAGGGGAGGGTATGATTTCACCGGGGAGCTGTTTTTT. Translating gives CASSPRGGYDFTGELFF.

This clone was seen a single time. The V gene is TRBV28, the J gene TRBJ2-3; tentatively, D is TRBD2 (6 bases). Germline V gene lookup returns CDR1 MDHEN and CDR2 SYDVKM. V gave up 7 bases and J gave up 1 base, with 21 bases separating them. There are 17 residues in the CDR3. Here the CDR3 reads CASTGAGRGLGTDTQYF. The CDR3 DNA follows: TGTGCCAGCACTGGGGCGGGTAGGGGACTGGGCACAGATACGCAGTATTTT.

The chain combines TRBV7-3 with TRBJ2-5; D unclear. Trimming shortened V by 1 base and J by 2 bases, and 5 bases separated the two germline ends. CDR1 and CDR2 (germline): SGHTA, FQGTGA. This CDR3 has 13 residues. The CDR3 spells CASSLNRQETQYF. As DNA, the CDR3 is TGTGCCAGCAGCTTAAACAGACAAGAGACCCAGTACTTC.

In this sample, this clone turned up once. The CDR3 DNA reads as TGTGCCAGCAGCACTGGGACAGGCCACAGGCCCCAGCATTTT. Encoded protein: CASSTGTGHRPQHF. J is TRBJ1-5 and V is TRBV11-2, with TRBD1 matching 8 bases. J was trimmed by 9 bases and V by 5 bases; bases with no gene match: 9. This CDR3 spans 14 amino acids. Germline-derived CDR1 and CDR2 are SGHAT and FQNNGV.

This chain links TRBV19 with TRBJ1-3, with no clear D. This CDR3 has 14 residues. Germline CDR1 reads LNHDA; CDR2 reads SQIVND (reference sequence). Trimming pared 8 bases from V and 4 bases from J, leaving 15 bases between. CDR3 loop: CASWALLRGNTIYF. CDR3 bases: TGTGCCAGTTGGGCCCTCCTAAGAGGAAACACCATATATTTT.

V is TRBV2 and J is TRBJ2-5, with 8 nucleotides matching TRBD1. The CDR3 is 15 residues long. V lost 7 bases, J lost 1 base, and 8 bases stayed unmatched. CDR1 and CDR2 (germline): SNHLY, FYNNEI. The CDR3 region has the DNA TGTGCCAGCATCCGACAGGGGAAGAGCCAAGAGACCCAGTACTTC. Its translation: CASIRQGKSQETQYF.

This clone was counted a single time. This sequence joins TRBV19 and TRBJ1-1, with TRBD1 matching 7 bases. The CDR3 length is 14 residues. Germline V gene data show CDR1 as LNHDA and CDR2 as SQIVND (reference sequence). V was pared by 3 bases and J by 2 bases, with 3 bases of the junction left unmatched. This CDR3 reads CASSMGQLNTEAFF. CDR3 nucleotides: TGTGCCAGTAGTATGGGACAGCTTAACACTGAAGCTTTCTTT.

The chain uses TRBV7-9 and TRBJ1-2; 8 nucleotides match TRBD1. In germline, CDR1 is SEHNR, CDR2 FQNEAQ (reference sequence). CDR3 length equals 15 residues. V lost 6 bases to trimming and J lost 4 bases; unmatched junction nucleotides: 10. CDR3 residues: CASSPTGAVSYGYTF. As DNA, the CDR3 is TGTGCCAGCAGTCCGACAGGGGCCGTTAGCTATGGCTACACCTTC.

The chain links TRBV5-1 to TRBJ2-7, with 7 bases fitting TRBD1. With 0 bases clipped from V and 5 bases from J, the junction kept 5 bases outside the gene matches. This CDR3 contains 14 residues. The germline V gene encodes CDR1 SGHRS and CDR2 YFSETQ. The CDR3 DNA reads TGCGCCAGCAGCTTGGACAGGGGAGACGACGAGCAGTACTTC. This encodes CASSLDRGDDEQYF.

In this sample, this clone turned up once. V usage is TRBV10-3 and J usage is TRBJ1-4; no clear D. The CDR3 is 16 amino acids. V lost 3 bases to trimming and J lost 0 bases, with 11 bases between them. CDR1 ENHRY and CDR2 SYGVKD come from the germline V gene. CDR3 bases: TGTGCCATCAGTGAAGGAGATCTTTCAACTAATGAAAAACTGTTTTTT. Residues: CAISEGDLSTNEKLFF.